The 2 T cell receptor beta chains reported below all come from one sample, sequenced in a study of post-analysis software for immune sequencing data. Regarding the study as a whole: Roughly 5 TRBV segments, TRBV5-6, TRBV5-1 and TRBV20-1 among them, were found more frequent in patients than controls.

Their recognized antigens are unknown. Unique molecular identifiers were carried by the TCR beta cDNA libraries. TCRdb reanalysed the PCR reads using MiXCR and keeps one entry per CDR3 protein. In the table there are 350,000 to 450,000 distinct CDR3 sequences, roughly 38% of which are singletons. Sample: blood. These receptors came from a girl aged 5 to 17 with multiple sclerosis.

The chain uses TRBV13 and TRBJ2-3; D may be TRBD2 (6 bases). V was cut by 5 bases and J by 5 bases, with 20 bases left in between. CDR3 length equals 16 residues. Germline-derived CDR1 and CDR2 are PRHDT and FYEKMQ (reference sequence). The CDR3 DNA reads TGTGCCAGCAGCCCAACCAAAGGAGGGTTCAAAGATACGCAGTATTTT. Translating it yields CASSPTKGGFKDTQYF.

The genes are TRBV5-1 and TRBJ2-1, with unresolved D. The CDR3 totals 14 residues. Per the germline V gene, CDR1 is SGHRS and CDR2 is YFSETQ. V was pared by 0 bases and J by 5 bases, with 9 bases between. The DNA of the CDR3 is TGCGCCAGCAGCTTGGTTGTTTTTGACAATGAGCAGTTCTTC. Amino acid sequence: CASSLVVFDNEQFF.